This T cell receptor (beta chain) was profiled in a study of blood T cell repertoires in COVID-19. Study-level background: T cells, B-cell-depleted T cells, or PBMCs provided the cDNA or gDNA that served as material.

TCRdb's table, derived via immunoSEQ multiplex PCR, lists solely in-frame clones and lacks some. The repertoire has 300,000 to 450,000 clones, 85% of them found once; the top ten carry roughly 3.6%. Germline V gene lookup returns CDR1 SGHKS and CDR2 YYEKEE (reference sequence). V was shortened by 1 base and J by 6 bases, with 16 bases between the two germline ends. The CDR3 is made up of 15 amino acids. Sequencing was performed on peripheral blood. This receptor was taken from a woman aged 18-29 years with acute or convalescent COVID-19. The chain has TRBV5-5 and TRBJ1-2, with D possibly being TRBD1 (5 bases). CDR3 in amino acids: CASSLSGHKQNGYTF. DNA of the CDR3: TGTGCCAGCAGCTTGTCAGGACACAAGCAAAATGGCTACACCTTC.